This T cell receptor beta chain was sequenced during a study of T cell responses to AZD1222 COVID-19 vaccine. The CDR3 spans 14 residues. With V trimmed by 4 bases and J by 5 bases, 4 bases remained unmatched. CDR1 is MDHEN and CDR2 is SYDVKM in the germline V gene. Study-level results: The study sampled repertoires only after the peak T cell response.

To note about this clone: Its antigen is unidentified.

Clones were read by immunoSEQ multiplex PCR, and TCRdb kept only the in-frame ones, dropping some. The profile covers under 150,000 clones, with 80% to 90% appearing a single time and 9.5% taken by the ten largest. The receptor's source is an adult who received the AZD1222 COVID-19 vaccine. Sequences were derived from peripheral blood, sampled 28 days after the second AZD1222 dose. The V and J genes are TRBV28 and TRBJ1-4, with 7 bases aligning to TRBD1. CDR3 protein: CASSSGQINEKLFF. As DNA, the CDR3 is TGTGCCAGCAGTTCGGGACAGATCAATGAAAAACTGTTTTTT.